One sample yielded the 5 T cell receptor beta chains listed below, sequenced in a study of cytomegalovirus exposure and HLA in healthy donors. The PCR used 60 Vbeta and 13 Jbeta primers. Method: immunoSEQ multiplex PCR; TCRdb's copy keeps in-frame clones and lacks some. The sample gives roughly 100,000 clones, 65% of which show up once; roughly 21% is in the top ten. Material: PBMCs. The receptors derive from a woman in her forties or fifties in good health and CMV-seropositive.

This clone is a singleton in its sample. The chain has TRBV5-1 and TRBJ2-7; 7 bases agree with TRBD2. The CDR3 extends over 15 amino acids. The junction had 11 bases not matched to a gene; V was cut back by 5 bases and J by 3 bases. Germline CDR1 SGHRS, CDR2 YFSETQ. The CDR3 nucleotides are TGCGCCAGCAGGGGACTACCTGAGAAGGGCTACGAGCAGTACTTC. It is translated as CASRGLPEKGYEQYF.

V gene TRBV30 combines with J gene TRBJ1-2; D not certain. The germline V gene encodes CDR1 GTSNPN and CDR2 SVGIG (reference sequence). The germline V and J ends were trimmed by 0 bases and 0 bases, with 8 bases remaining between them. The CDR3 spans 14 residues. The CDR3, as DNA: TGTGCCTGGAGTGTGGGCGGGACTAACTATGGCTACACCTTC. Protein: CAWSVGGTNYGYTF.

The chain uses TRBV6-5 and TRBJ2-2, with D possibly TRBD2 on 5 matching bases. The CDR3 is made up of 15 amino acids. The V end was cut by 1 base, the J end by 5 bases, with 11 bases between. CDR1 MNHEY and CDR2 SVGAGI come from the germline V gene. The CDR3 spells CASSYYSAGTGELFF. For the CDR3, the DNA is TGTGCCAGCAGTTACTATAGCGCCGGGACCGGGGAGCTGTTTTTT.

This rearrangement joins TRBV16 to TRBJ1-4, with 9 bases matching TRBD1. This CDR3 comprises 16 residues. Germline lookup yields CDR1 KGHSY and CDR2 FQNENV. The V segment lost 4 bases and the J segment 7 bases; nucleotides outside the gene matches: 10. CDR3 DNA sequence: TGTGCCAGCAGCCTGGGGCCTACAGGGGGCAGTGAAAAACTGTTTTTT. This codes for CASSLGPTGGSEKLFF.

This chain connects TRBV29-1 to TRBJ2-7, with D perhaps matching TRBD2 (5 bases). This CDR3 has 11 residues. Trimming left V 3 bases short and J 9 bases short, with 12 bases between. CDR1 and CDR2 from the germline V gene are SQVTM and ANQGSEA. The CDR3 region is CSVDRGNGQYF. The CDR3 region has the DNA TGCAGCGTTGACCGGGGAAACGGGCAGTACTTC.